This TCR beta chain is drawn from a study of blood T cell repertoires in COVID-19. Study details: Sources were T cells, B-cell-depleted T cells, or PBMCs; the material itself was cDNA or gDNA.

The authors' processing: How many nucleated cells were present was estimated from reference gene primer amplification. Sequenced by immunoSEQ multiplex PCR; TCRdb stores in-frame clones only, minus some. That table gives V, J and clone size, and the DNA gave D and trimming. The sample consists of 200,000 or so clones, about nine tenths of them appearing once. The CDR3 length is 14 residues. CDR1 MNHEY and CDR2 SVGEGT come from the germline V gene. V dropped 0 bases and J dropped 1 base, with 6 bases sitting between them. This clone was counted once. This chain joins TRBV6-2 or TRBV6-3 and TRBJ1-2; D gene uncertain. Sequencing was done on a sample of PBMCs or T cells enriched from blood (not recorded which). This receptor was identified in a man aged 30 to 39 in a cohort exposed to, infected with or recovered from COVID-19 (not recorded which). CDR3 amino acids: CASSYSYSNYGYTF. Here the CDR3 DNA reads TGTGCCAGCAGTTACTCCTACAGTAACTATGGCTACACCTTC.